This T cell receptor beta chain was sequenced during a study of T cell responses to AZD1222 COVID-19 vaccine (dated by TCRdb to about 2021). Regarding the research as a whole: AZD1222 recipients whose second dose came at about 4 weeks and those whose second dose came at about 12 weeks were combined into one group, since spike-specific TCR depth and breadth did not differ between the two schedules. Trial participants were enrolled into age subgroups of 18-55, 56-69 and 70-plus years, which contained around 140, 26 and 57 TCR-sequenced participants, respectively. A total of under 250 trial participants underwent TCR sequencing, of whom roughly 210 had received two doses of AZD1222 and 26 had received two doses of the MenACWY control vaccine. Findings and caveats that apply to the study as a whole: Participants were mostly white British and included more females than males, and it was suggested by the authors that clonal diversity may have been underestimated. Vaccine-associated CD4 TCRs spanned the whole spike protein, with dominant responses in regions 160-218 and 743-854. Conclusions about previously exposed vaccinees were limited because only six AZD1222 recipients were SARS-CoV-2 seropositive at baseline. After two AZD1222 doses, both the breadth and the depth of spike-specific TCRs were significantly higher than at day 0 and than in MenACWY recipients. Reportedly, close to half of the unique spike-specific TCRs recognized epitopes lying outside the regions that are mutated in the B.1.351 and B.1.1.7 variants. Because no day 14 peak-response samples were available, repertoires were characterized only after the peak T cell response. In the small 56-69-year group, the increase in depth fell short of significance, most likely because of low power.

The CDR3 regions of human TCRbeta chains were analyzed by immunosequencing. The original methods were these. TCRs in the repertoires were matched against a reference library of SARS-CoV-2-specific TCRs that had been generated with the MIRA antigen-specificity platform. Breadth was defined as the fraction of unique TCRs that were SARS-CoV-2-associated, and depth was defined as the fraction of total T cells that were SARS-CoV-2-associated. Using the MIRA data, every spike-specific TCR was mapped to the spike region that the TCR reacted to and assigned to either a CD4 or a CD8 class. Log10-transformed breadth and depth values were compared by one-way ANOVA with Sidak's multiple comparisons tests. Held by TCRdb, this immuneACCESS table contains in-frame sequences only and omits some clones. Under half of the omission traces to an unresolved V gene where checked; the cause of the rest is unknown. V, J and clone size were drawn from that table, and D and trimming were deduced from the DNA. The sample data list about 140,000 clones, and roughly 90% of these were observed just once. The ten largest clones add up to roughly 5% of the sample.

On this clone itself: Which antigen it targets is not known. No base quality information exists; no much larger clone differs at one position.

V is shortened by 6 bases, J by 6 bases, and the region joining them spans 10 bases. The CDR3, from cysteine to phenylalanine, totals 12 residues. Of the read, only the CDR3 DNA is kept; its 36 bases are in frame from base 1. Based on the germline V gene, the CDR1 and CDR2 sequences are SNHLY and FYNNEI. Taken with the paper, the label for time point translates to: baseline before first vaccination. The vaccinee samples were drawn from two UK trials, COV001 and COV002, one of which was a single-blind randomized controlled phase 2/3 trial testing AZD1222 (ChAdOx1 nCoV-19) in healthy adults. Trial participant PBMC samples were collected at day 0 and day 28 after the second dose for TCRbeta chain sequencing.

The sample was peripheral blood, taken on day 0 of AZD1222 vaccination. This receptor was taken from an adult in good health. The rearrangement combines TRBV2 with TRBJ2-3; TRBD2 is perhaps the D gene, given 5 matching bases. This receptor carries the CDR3 CASRGEGDTQYF. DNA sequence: TGTGCCAGCAGGGGAGAAGGGGATACGCAGTATTTT.